This passage covers 27 T cell receptor beta chains from one sample sequenced in a study of blood T cell repertoires in COVID-19. Assay used: immunoSEQ multiplex PCR; TCRdb lists only in-frame clones, some missing. Here the sample spans 200,000 to 250,000 clones, 75% to 95% being singletons. The source material was PBMCs or T cells enriched from blood (not recorded which). These receptor sequences come from a woman between 18 and 29 years old who had recovered from COVID-19.

The chain couples TRBV5-1 to TRBJ1-1; a weak D match, TRBD1 (6 bases). CDR3 length: 18 residues. Deletions cut 5 bases from V and 0 bases from J, with 23 bases between. The germline V gene encodes CDR1 SGHRS and CDR2 YFSETQ. The CDR3 bases are TGCGCCAGCAGGAGCATCCTCGACCCTCAGGGGATGAACACTGAAGCTTTCTTT. It specifies CASRSILDPQGMNTEAFF.

The genes are TRBV2 and TRBJ2-7; 7 bases are a match to TRBD1. The CDR3 totals 16 residues. In germline, CDR1 is SNHLY, CDR2 FYNNEI. Unmatched junction bases numbered 10, after V lost 5 bases and J lost 0 bases. The CDR3 loop reads CASSPTRGRSSYEQYF. In DNA, the CDR3 is TGTGCCAGCAGTCCTACAAGGGGGCGAAGCTCCTACGAGCAGTACTTC.

This chain connects TRBV27 to TRBJ1-1; TRBD1 might be the D (6 bases). V was shortened by 5 bases and J by 9 bases, with 16 bases between the two germline ends. Germline-derived CDR1 and CDR2 are MNHEY and SMNVEV (reference sequence). The CDR3 contains 13 residues. The chain's CDR3 is CASSLTGTHKAFF. In DNA, the CDR3 is TGTGCCAGCAGTCTAACCGGGACACATAAAGCTTTCTTT.

The chain is built from TRBV20-1 and TRBJ2-1; 7 positions match TRBD1. The CDR3 has 13 amino acids. V was pared by 3 bases and J by 7 bases, with 6 bases of the junction left unmatched. Germline V gene sequence: CDR1 DFQATT, CDR2 SNEGSKA (reference sequence). The CDR3 loop is CSASRGRGNEQFF. The DNA of the CDR3 is TGCAGTGCTAGTAGGGGCAGGGGGAATGAGCAGTTCTTC.

Notes on this clone: This same CDR3 is encoded by further DNA sequences in the sample. The V gene is TRBV5-1, the J gene TRBJ2-1; TRBD2 agrees at 13 bases. The V and J ends lost 0 bases and 7 bases, in that order; junction bases with no gene match: 1. The length of the CDR3 is 15 residues. The germline V gene encodes CDR1 SGHRS and CDR2 YFSETQ. The DNA of the CDR3 is TGCGCCAGCAGCTTGGGACTAGCGGGAGGAAATGAGCAGTTCTTC. Residues: CASSLGLAGGNEQFF.

As DNA, the CDR3 is TGTGCCAGCAGCCATGAGGCAGAACTGTTTTTT. Translating it yields CASSHEAELFF. The chain recombines TRBV4-2 with TRBJ1-4, with D hard to call. V lost 3 bases and J 12 bases, leaving 8 bases between the germline ends. CDR1 and CDR2 from the germline V gene are LGHNA and YNFKEQ. This CDR3 has 11 amino acids.

The CDR3 DNA reads as TGTGCCAGCAGCCAAGATCGGGACAGAAGGACCAGGGTAGGTTTCTTT. Residues: CASSQDRDRRTRVGFF. The chain employs TRBV3-1 (or the pseudogene TRBV3-2) and TRBJ1-1; 7 nucleotides match TRBD1. CDR1 is LGHDT, CDR2 YNNKEL, per germline (reference sequence). This CDR3 contains 16 residues. The J segment lost 13 bases and the V segment lost 0 bases, leaving 17 bases of the junction unmatched.

J is TRBJ2-5 and V is TRBV7-8; 7 positions agree with TRBD2. V lost 3 bases and J lost 2; bases outside the gene matches: 3. The V gene's germline CDR1 is SGHVS and CDR2 FQNEAQ. The CDR3 consists of 14 residues. CDR3 loop: CASSLGTNQETQYF. CDR3 nucleotide sequence: TGTGCCAGCAGCTTGGGGACTAATCAAGAGACCCAGTACTTC. Full variable domain (missing parts from reference TRBV7-8 and TRBJ2-5): GAGVSQSPRYKVAKRGQDVALRCDPISGHVSLFWYQQALGQGPEFLTYFQNEAQLDKSGLPSDRFFAERPEGSVSTLKIQRTQQEDSAVYLCASSLGTNQETQYFGPGTRLLVL.

The chain uses TRBV9 and TRBJ2-5, with 7 positions matching TRBD1. The J segment lost 5 bases and the V segment lost 2 bases, leaving 6 bases of the junction unmatched. Per germline, CDR1 SGDLS and CDR2 YYNGEE. The CDR3 consists of 14 residues. The CDR3 bases are TGTGCCAGCAGCGTTTCGACAGGGCAGGAGACCCAGTACTTC. Translating it yields CASSVSTGQETQYF.

This rearrangement joins TRBV2 to TRBJ1-6, with 7 bases matching TRBD1. CDR1 is SNHLY, CDR2 FYNNEI, per germline. CDR3 length: 17 amino acids. Trimming cost V 10 bases and J 9 bases; bases outside gene matches: 21. Here the CDR3 DNA reads TGTGCCATCGATGGACAGGCCTCCTGGGCCACTGGTTCACCCCTCCACTTT. Translated, it gives CAIDGQASWATGSPLHF.

This clone was seen a single time. CDR3 sequence: CASSTYSSYNSPLHF. The CDR3 DNA reads as TGTGCCAGCAGCACGTATAGCTCCTATAATTCACCCCTCCACTTT. V gene TRBV7-2 combines with J gene TRBJ1-6; no clear D gene. With 5 bases removed from V and 0 bases from J, the gap between germline ends came to 8 bases. Per the germline V gene, CDR1 is SGHTA and CDR2 is FQGNSA. CDR3 length: 15 residues.

The rearrangement uses TRBV18 and TRBJ2-3; D unresolved. Trimming shortened V by 2 bases and J by 3 bases, and 6 bases separated the two germline ends. Germline CDR1 is KGHSH and CDR2 is LQKENI. CDR3 length equals 13 residues. Written as DNA, the CDR3 is TGTGCCAGCTCACCAATCCTTACAGATACGCAGTATTTT. It yields the protein CASSPILTDTQYF. Full variable domain (remainder filled in from reference TRBV18 and TRBJ2-3): NAGVMQNPRHLVRRRGQEARLRCSPMKGHSHVYWYRQLPEEGLKFMVYLQKENIIDESGMPKERFSAEFPKEGPSILRIQQVVRGDSAAYFCASSPILTDTQYFGPGTRLTVL.

This clone appeared a few times. The chain is built from TRBV5-1 and TRBJ2-2, with D possibly matching TRBD2 (6 bases). This CDR3 region has 16 residues. Trimming took off 4 bases at V and 6 bases at J, with 19 bases between the two ends. Looked up from germline, CDR1 is SGHRS and CDR2 is YFSETQ. The CDR3 bases are TGCGCCAGCAGCATACCCTTGGAGGGGTCATCCGGGGAGCTGTTTTTT. Its protein product is CASSIPLEGSSGELFF.

V gene TRBV9 combines with J gene TRBJ1-5; D possibly corresponds to TRBD1 (6 bases). This CDR3 has 14 amino acids. Trimming pared 3 bases from V and 5 bases from J, leaving 12 bases between. Germline loops: CDR1 SGDLS, CDR2 YYNGEE. The chain's CDR3 is CASSGTGFDQPQHF. In DNA, the CDR3 is TGTGCCAGCAGCGGAACAGGGTTCGATCAGCCCCAGCATTTT.

The V gene is TRBV3-1 (or the pseudogene TRBV3-2), the J gene TRBJ2-3, with 11 bases aligning to TRBD2. The CDR3 totals 17 residues. Per germline, CDR1 LGHDT and CDR2 YNNKEL (reference sequence). V lost 1 base and J lost 2; bases outside the gene matches: 5. CDR3 sequence: CASSQAPGLAATDTQYF. In DNA, the CDR3 is TGTGCCAGCAGCCAAGCCCCGGGACTAGCGGCCACAGATACGCAGTATTTT.

The genes are TRBV3-1 (or the pseudogene TRBV3-2) and TRBJ2-2, with D perhaps matching TRBD1 (5 bases). The CDR3 runs to 16 residues. Germline values: CDR1 LGHDT, CDR2 YNNKEL (reference sequence). Trimming cost V 6 bases and J 1 base, with 15 bases left between them. CDR3 amino acids: CASSLTVSGNTGELFF. DNA for the CDR3: TGTGCCAGCAGTTTGACAGTTTCAGGGAACACCGGGGAGCTGTTTTTT.

This clone was detected a few times. The chain recombines TRBV4-2 with TRBJ1-6, with TRBD1 matching over 10 bases. Looked up from germline, CDR1 is LGHNA and CDR2 is YNFKEQ. Trimming removed 3 bases from V and 10 bases from J; junction bases left unmatched: 9. CDR3 size: 16 residues. The CDR3 loop is CASSHHTGTGESPLHF. The CDR3 coding sequence is TGTGCCAGCAGCCATCACACCGGGACAGGGGAATCACCCCTCCACTTT.

The genes are TRBV9 and TRBJ1-2, with no clear D. The CDR3 is 12 amino acids. Germline CDR1 SGDLS, CDR2 YYNGEE. V was trimmed by 4 bases and J by 8 bases, leaving 12 bases between them. The CDR3 DNA reads as TGTGCCAGCAGCACTTACATGGGCGGCTACACCTTC. Amino acid sequence: CASSTYMGGYTF.

This sequence joins TRBV28 and TRBJ2-1; tentatively, D is TRBD2 (5 bases). Per the germline V gene, CDR1 is MDHEN and CDR2 is SYDVKM. This CDR3 region has 15 residues. The germline V and J ends were trimmed by 3 bases and 0 bases, with 9 bases remaining between them. In DNA, the CDR3 is TGTGCCAGCAGTTTTTTAGCGAACTCCTACAATGAGCAGTTCTTC. Translation gives CASSFLANSYNEQFF.

This sequence joins TRBV6-5 and TRBJ1-3; D may be TRBD1 (5 bases). The CDR3 covers 15 residues. Germline V CDR1 and CDR2: MNHEY, SVGAGI. Trimming pared 6 bases from V and 4 bases from J, leaving 16 bases between. The CDR3 DNA reads as TGTGCCAGCAGGGCCGCAGGGAAACGGGGAAACACCATATATTTT. Amino acid sequence: CASRAAGKRGNTIYF.

The chain has TRBV28 and TRBJ1-5; no clear D. CDR1 is MDHEN and CDR2 is SYDVKM in the germline V gene. The V end was cut by 7 bases, the J end by 5 bases, with 24 bases between. The CDR3 is made up of 17 amino acids. The CDR3 DNA sequence: TGTGCCAGCATCCCCGCGAATGGTCCCGGTGTTCATCAGCCCCAGCATTTT. Amino acids: CASIPANGPGVHQPQHF.

This chain links TRBV6-4 with TRBJ2-1; the match to TRBD2 covers 14 bases. With V trimmed by 3 bases and J by 8 bases, 6 bases remained unmatched. Germline assignment: CDR1 MRHNA and CDR2 SNTAGT. CDR3 size: 16 residues. DNA of the CDR3: TGTGCCAGCAGTGAAACGGGACTAGCGGGAGTAGATGAGCAGTTCTTC. Translation: CASSETGLAGVDEQFF.

This rearrangement joins TRBV11-3 to TRBJ2-3; 9 positions agree with TRBD1. The CDR3 consists of 15 residues. The V and J ends lost 4 bases and 2 bases, in that order; junction bases with no gene match: 4. Germline CDR1 is SGHNT and CDR2 is YENEEA. CDR3 DNA: TGTGCCAGCAGCTCGGGACAGGGAAACACAGATACGCAGTATTTT. It is translated as CASSSGQGNTDTQYF.

The chain combines TRBV18 with TRBJ2-7; D is possibly TRBD2 (7 bases). V lost 3 bases to trimming and J lost 5 bases, with 14 bases between them. The germline V gene encodes CDR1 KGHSH and CDR2 LQKENI. The CDR3 runs 14 residues. CDR3 residues: CASSPVRGPHEQYF. The CDR3 bases are TGTGCCAGCTCACCTGTGCGGGGGCCCCACGAGCAGTACTTC.

The chain carries TRBV10-3 and TRBJ1-2, with D perhaps TRBD1 (5 bases). CDR3 length equals 14 residues. With 3 bases removed from V and 8 bases from J, the gap between germline ends came to 16 bases. Germline V CDR1 and CDR2: ENHRY, SYGVKD. The CDR3 DNA is TGTGCCATCAGTGAATCGGAGGGGCTAGGAGGCTACACCTTC. Residues: CAISESEGLGGYTF.

This chain links TRBV11-2 with TRBJ2-3, with 13 nucleotides matching TRBD2. V lost 2 bases to trimming and J lost 6 bases; unmatched junction nucleotides: 11. Germline lookup yields CDR1 SGHAT and CDR2 FQNNGV. This CDR3 is 18 amino acids long. The CDR3 DNA is TGTGCCAGCAGCTTACGACTAGCGGGGGGCAGGAGCTTCGATACGCAGTATTTT. Translation gives CASSLRLAGGRSFDTQYF.

The chain couples TRBV28 to TRBJ1-4; maybe TRBD1 (6 bases). Deletions cut 2 bases from V and 5 bases from J, with 12 bases between. The CDR3 is 15 residues long. Germline CDR1 MDHEN, CDR2 SYDVKM. The CDR3 is CASSLLQGNNEKLFF. CDR3 nucleotide sequence: TGTGCCAGCAGTTTACTACAGGGAAACAATGAAAAACTGTTTTTT.